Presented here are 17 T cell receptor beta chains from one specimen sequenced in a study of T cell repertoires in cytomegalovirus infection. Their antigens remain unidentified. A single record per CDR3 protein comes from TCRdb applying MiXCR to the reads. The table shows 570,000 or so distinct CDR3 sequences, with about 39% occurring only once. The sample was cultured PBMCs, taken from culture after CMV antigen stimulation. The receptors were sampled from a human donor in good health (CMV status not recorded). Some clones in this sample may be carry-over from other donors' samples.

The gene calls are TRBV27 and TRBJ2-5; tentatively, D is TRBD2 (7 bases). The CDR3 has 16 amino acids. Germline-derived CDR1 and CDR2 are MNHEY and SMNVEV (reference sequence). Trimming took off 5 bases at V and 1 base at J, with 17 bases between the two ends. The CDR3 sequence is CASSPERGGSQETQYF. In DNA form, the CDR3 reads TGTGCCAGCAGTCCAGAGAGGGGGGGGTCCCAAGAGACCCAGTACTTC.

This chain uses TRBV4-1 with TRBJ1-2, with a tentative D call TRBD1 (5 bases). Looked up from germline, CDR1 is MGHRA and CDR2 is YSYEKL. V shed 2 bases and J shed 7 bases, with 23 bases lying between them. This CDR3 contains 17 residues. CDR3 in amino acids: CASSQPGRAMAALGYTF. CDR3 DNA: TGCGCCAGCAGCCAACCGGGACGAGCCATGGCGGCCCTTGGCTACACCTTC.

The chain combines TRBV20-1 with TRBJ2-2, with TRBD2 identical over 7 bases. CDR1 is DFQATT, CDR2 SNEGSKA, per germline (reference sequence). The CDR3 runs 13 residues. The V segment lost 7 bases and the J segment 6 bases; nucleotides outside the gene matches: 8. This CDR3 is CSGEGQTPGELFF. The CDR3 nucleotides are TGCAGTGGGGAGGGGCAGACCCCCGGGGAGCTGTTTTTT.

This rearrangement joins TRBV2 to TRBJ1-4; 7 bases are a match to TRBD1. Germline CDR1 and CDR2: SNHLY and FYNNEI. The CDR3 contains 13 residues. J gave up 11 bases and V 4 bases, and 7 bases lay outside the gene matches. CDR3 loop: CASSGETGKKLFF. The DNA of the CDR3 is TGTGCCAGCAGTGGGGAGACAGGGAAGAAACTGTTTTTT.

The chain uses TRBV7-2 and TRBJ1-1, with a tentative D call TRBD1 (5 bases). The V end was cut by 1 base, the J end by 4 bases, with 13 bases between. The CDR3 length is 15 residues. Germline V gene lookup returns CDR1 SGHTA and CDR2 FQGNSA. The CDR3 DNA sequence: TGTGCCAGCAGCTTAGTCCATGGGGGGGGCACTGAAGCTTTCTTT. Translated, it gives CASSLVHGGGTEAFF.

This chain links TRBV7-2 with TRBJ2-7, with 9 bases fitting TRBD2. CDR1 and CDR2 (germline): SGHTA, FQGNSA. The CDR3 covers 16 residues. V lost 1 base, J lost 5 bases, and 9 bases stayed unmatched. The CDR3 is CASSLVAAGGGHEQYF. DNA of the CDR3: TGTGCCAGCAGCTTAGTCGCCGCGGGAGGGGGGCACGAGCAGTACTTC. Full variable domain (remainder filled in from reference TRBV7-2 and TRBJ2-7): GAGVSQSPSNKVTEKGKDVELRCDPISGHTALYWYRQSLGQGLEFLIYFQGNSAPDKSGLPSDRFSAERTGGSVSTLTIQRTQQEDSAVYLCASSLVAAGGGHEQYFGPGTRLTVT.

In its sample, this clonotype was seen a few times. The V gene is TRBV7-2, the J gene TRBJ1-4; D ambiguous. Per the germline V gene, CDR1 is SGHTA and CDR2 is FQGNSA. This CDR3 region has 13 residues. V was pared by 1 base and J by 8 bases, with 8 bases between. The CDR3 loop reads CASSLVVGEKLFF. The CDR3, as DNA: TGTGCCAGCAGCTTAGTGGTAGGGGAAAAACTGTTTTTT.

Written as DNA, the CDR3 is TGTGCCAGCAGTTACGCCCCTCCACAGGGAACTAACTATGGCTACACCTTC. Encoded protein: CASSYAPPQGTNYGYTF. The chain links TRBV6-6 to TRBJ1-2, with D perhaps TRBD1 (6 bases). V was clipped by 2 bases and J by 0 bases, with 16 bases between them. The CDR3 consists of 17 residues. Germline V gene sequence: CDR1 MNHNY, CDR2 SVGAGI (reference sequence).

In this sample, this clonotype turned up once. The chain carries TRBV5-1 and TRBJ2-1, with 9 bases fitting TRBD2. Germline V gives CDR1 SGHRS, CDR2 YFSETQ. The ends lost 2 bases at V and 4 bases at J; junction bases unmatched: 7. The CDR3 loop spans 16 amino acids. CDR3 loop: CASSFQTSGLYNEQFF. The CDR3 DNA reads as TGCGCCAGCAGCTTCCAGACTAGCGGTCTTTACAATGAGCAGTTCTTC.

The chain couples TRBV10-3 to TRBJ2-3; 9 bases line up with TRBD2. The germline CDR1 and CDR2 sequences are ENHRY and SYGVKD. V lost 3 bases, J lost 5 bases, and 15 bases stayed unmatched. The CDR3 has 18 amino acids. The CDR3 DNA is TGTGCCATCAGTGACCTGAGTGGAGATAGCGGGAGTTTAGATACGCAGTATTTT. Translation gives CAISDLSGDSGSLDTQYF.

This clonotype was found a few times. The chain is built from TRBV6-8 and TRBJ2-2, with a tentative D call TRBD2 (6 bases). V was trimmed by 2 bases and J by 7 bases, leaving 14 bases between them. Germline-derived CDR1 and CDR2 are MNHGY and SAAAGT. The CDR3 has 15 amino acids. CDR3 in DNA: TGTGCCAGCAGTTACGATGAGAGGGAGGACGGGGAGCTGTTTTTT. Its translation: CASSYDEREDGELFF.

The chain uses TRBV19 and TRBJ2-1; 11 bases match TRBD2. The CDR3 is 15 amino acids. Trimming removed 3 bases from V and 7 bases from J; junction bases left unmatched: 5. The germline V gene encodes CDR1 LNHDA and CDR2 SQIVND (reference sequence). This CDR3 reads CASSMTSGMYNEQFF. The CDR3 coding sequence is TGTGCCAGTAGTATGACTAGCGGGATGTATAATGAGCAGTTCTTC.

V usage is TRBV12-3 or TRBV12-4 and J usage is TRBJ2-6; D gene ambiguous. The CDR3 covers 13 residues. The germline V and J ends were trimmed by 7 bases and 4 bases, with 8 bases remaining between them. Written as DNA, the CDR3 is TGTGCCAGCAACCCCGGGGGGGCCAACGTCCTGACTTTC. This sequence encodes CASNPGGANVLTF.

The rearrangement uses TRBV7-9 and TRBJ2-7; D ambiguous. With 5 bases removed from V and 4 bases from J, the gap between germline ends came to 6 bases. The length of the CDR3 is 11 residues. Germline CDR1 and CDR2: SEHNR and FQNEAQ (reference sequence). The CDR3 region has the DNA TGTGCCAGCAGCAAGCTGTACGAGCAGTACTTC. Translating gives CASSKLYEQYF.

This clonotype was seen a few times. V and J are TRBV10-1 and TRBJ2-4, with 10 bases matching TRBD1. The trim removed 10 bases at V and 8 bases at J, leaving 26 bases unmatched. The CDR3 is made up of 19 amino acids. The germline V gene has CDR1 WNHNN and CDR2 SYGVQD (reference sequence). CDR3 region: CATSRGIVGTGAFRDIQYF. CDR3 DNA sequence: TGCGCCACCTCCCGTGGGATCGTAGGGACAGGGGCCTTCAGGGACATTCAGTACTTC.

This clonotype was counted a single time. The CDR3 loop is CSAYPPDSGNTIYF. CDR3 nucleotide sequence: TGCAGTGCGTACCCCCCGGACAGTGGAAACACCATATATTTT. The rearrangement links TRBV20-1 to TRBJ1-3; D might be TRBD1 (6 bases). The V end was cut by 6 bases, the J end by 3 bases, with 15 bases between. This CDR3 region has 14 residues. Germline V gives CDR1 DFQATT, CDR2 SNEGSKA (reference sequence).

The CDR3 sequence is CASSPTGAEQYF. The CDR3, as DNA: TGTGCCAGCAGCCCTACAGGGGCCGAGCAGTACTTC. This rearrangement joins TRBV12-3 or TRBV12-4 to TRBJ2-7; TRBD1 matches 7 bases. With V trimmed by 6 bases and J by 6 bases, 5 bases remained unmatched. The CDR3 length is 12 residues.